The 10 T cell receptor beta chains in this list originate from one sample, sequenced in a study of shared T cell receptors in the human thymus. The method was immunoSEQ multiplex PCR; TCRdb's version includes in-frame clones alone and lacks a portion of them. The sample lists about 400,000 clones, roughly 94% occurring once. The sequenced sample was thymocytes. The receptors stem from a human donor.

This clone is a singleton in its sample. The gene calls are TRBV28 and TRBJ1-2; 7 bases fit TRBD1. Germline V lookup: CDR1 MDHEN, CDR2 SYDVKM. The CDR3 is 15 residues long. The ends lost 6 bases at V and 0 bases at J; junction bases unmatched: 7. The DNA of the CDR3 is TGTGCCAGCAGCGGACAGGTTTTTGCTAACTATGGCTACACCTTC. Its protein product is CASSGQVFANYGYTF.

This chain connects TRBV9 to TRBJ2-7; D is undetermined. V lost 3 bases and J lost 0, with 10 bases in between. CDR1 is SGDLS and CDR2 is YYNGEE in the germline V gene. The CDR3 length is 14 residues. This CDR3 reads CASSGPRSSYEQYF. In DNA form, the CDR3 reads TGTGCCAGCAGCGGACCCCGGAGCTCCTACGAGCAGTACTTC. The full variable domain, completed using reference TRBV9 and TRBJ2-7, is DSGVTQTPKHLITATGQRVTLRCSPRSGDLSVYWYQQSLDQGLQFLIQYYNGEERAKGNILERFSAQQFPDLHSELNLSSLELGDSALYFCASSGPRSSYEQYFGPGTRLTVT.

The chain employs TRBV6-6 and TRBJ1-1, with a possible D match to TRBD1 (5 bases). Germline V gene lookup returns CDR1 MNHNY and CDR2 SVGAGI (reference sequence). The length of the CDR3 is 15 residues. Trimming shortened V by 0 bases and J by 0 bases, and 8 bases separated the two germline ends. The CDR3 spells CASSYSVQVNTEAFF. CDR3 in DNA: TGTGCCAGCAGTTACTCAGTACAGGTGAACACTGAAGCTTTCTTT.

CDR3 DNA sequence: TGTGCCAGCAGTTTAGAGAGGATTTCCGAGCAGTACTTC. This translates into CASSLERISEQYF. This chain connects TRBV28 to TRBJ2-7; D unresolved. The CDR3 spans 13 residues. Trimming took off 2 bases at V and 6 bases at J, with 11 bases between the two ends. Germline-derived CDR1 and CDR2 are MDHEN and SYDVKM.

V is TRBV19 and J is TRBJ2-7; TRBD2 agrees at 11 bases. The CDR3 runs 15 residues. V lost 5 bases to trimming and J lost 7 bases; unmatched junction nucleotides: 10. Per the germline V gene, CDR1 is LNHDA and CDR2 is SQIVND (reference sequence). The CDR3 DNA is TGTGCCAGTAGTGCAGCGACTAGCGGGATAGGAGAGCAGTACTTC. Amino acids: CASSAATSGIGEQYF.

The chain joins TRBV28 to TRBJ2-2, with D maybe TRBD1 (5 bases). In germline, CDR1 is MDHEN, CDR2 SYDVKM. The CDR3 is 16 residues long. The V end was cut by 2 bases, the J end by 1 base, with 11 bases between. The CDR3 loop is CASSLPGPGNTGELFF. The CDR3 coding sequence is TGTGCCAGCAGTTTACCAGGGCCCGGGAACACCGGGGAGCTGTTTTTT.

J is TRBJ2-7 and V is TRBV2, with TRBD2 identical over 10 bases. Germline V CDR1 and CDR2: SNHLY, FYNNEI. The V gene end was trimmed by 7 bases and the J gene end by 2 bases; junction bases not matched to a gene: 14. The CDR3 covers 17 residues. CDR3 in DNA: TGTGCCAGCATAACATCTCCTAGCGGGAGAGGTACCTACGAGCAGTACTTC. Its translation: CASITSPSGRGTYEQYF.

The genes are TRBV4-1 and TRBJ2-7; 7 bases are a match to TRBD1. The J segment lost 4 bases and the V segment lost 0 bases, leaving 12 bases of the junction unmatched. The CDR3 runs to 17 residues. Per germline, CDR1 MGHRA and CDR2 YSYEKL. For the CDR3, the DNA is TGCGCCAGCAGCCAAGATATGGTGCAGGGGGTACTATACGAGCAGTACTTC. As protein: CASSQDMVQGVLYEQYF.

This clone was picked up one time. The V and J genes are TRBV11-2 and TRBJ2-3; 9 nucleotides match TRBD2. J lost 6 bases, V lost 0 bases, and 7 bases had no gene match. This CDR3 spans 16 amino acids. Germline CDR1 SGHAT, CDR2 FQNNGV. Here the CDR3 reads CASSLDQASGTDTQYF. CDR3 coding DNA: TGTGCCAGCAGCTTAGATCAGGCTAGCGGGACGGATACGCAGTATTTT. The whole variable domain, filled in from reference TRBV11-2 and TRBJ2-3, reads EAGVAQSPRYKIIEKRQSVAFWCNPISGHATLYWYQQILGQGPKLLIQFQNNGVVDDSQLPKDRFSAERLKGVDSTLKIQPAKLEDSAVYLCASSLDQASGTDTQYFGPGTRLTVL.

There are a few counts of this clone. V is TRBV4-2 and J is TRBJ2-7, with 7 nucleotides matching TRBD2. CDR1 and CDR2 from the germline V gene are LGHNA and YNFKEQ. The CDR3 length is 16 residues. The J segment lost 1 base and the V segment lost 0 bases, leaving 6 bases of the junction unmatched. CDR3 bases: TGTGCCAGCAGCCAAGATGGCGAGCGGGGTTCCTACGAGCAGTACTTC. It yields the protein CASSQDGERGSYEQYF.